This TCR beta chain was retrieved from a study of T cells after yellow fever vaccination. Via MiXCR, TCRdb re-called the 5' RACE reads, giving one row per CDR3 protein. The table lists about 240,000 distinct CDR3 sequences, over 3% of them singletons. This clonotype occurred a few times. V shed 2 bases, J shed 0 bases, and the junction held 2 bases outside the gene matches. This CDR3 is built from 15 residues. The germline V gene encodes CDR1 SGHNT and CDR2 YYREEE (reference sequence). This TCR came from a man between 18 and 29 years old who received the YFV17D yellow fever vaccine. The rearrangement uses TRBV5-4 and TRBJ2-3; 8 nucleotides agree with TRBD2. This specimen was PBMCs, taken 15 days after the yellow fever booster vaccination. CDR3 amino acids: CASSFSGASTDTQYF. The CDR3 region has the DNA TGTGCCAGCAGCTTTAGCGGGGCAAGCACAGATACGCAGTATTTT.